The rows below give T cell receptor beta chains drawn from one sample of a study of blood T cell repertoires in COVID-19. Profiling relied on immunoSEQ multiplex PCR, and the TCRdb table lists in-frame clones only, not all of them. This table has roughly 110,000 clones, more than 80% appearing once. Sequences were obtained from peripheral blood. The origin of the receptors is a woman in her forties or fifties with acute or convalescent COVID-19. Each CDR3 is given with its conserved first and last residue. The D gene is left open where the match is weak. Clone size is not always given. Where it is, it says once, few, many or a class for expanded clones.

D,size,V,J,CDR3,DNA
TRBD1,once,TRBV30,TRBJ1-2,CAWSRRQGVNGYTF,TGTGCCTGGAGCAGGCGACAGGGGGTTAATGGCTACACCTTC
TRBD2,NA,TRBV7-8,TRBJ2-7,CASSRGGASYEQYF,TGTGCCAGCAGCCGCGGGGGAGCCTCCTACGAGCAGTACTTC
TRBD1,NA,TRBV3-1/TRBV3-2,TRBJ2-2,CASSQGTGRGELFF,TGTGCCAGCAGCCAAGGGACAGGCCGCGGGGAGCTGTTTTTT
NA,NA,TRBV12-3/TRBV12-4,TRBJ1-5,CASSLALDQPQHF,TGTGCCAGCAGTTTAGCGCTAGATCAGCCCCAGCATTTT
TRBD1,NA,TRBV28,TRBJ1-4,CASSGADRGGEKLFF,TGTGCCAGCAGTGGTGCAGACAGGGGGGGAGAAAAACTGTTTTTT
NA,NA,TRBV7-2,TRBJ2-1,CASSRDTNFYNEQFF,TGTGCCAGCAGCCGGGACACCAACTTCTACAATGAGCAGTTCTTC
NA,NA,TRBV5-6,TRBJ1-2,CASSLSGKGYGYTF,TGTGCCAGCAGCTTGTCAGGGAAGGGCTATGGCTACACCTTC
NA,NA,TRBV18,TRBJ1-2,CASSPRRSATRASYGYTF,TGTGCCAGCTCACCACGGAGGTCAGCGACCCGCGCTAGCTATGGCTACACCTTC
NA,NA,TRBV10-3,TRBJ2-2,CAIRTEGNTGELFF,TGTGCCATCAGGACAGAAGGGAACACCGGGGAGCTGTTTTTT
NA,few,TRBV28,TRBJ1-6,CASSTQGLSVNSPLHF,TGTGCCAGCAGTACGCAGGGGCTATCGGTTAATTCACCCCTCCACTTT
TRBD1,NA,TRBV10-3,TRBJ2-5,CAISFDRVRETQYF,TGTGCCATCAGCTTCGACAGGGTGAGAGAGACCCAGTACTTC
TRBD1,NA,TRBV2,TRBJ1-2,CASSDARTGEVDYGYTF,TGTGCCAGCAGCGACGCCCGGACAGGGGAAGTGGACTATGGCTACACCTTC
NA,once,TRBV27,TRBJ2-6,CASSFGGANVLTF,TGTGCCAGCAGTTTCGGTGGGGCCAACGTCCTGACTTTC
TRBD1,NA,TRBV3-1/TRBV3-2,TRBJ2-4,CASSHQPDRWGFAKNIQYF,TGTGCCAGCAGCCACCAGCCGGACAGGTGGGGTTTTGCCAAAAACATTCAGTACTTC
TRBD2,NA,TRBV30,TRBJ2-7,CAWSPSTSGVSYEQYF,TGTGCCTGGAGCCCTTCCACTAGCGGGGTCTCCTACGAGCAGTACTTC
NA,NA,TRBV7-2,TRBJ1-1,CASSLLEAGRAFF,TGTGCCAGCAGTCTATTAGAGGCGGGACGAGCTTTCTTT
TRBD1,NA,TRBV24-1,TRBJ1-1,CATSVTGRTEAFF,TGTGCCACCAGTGTGACAGGGCGAACTGAAGCTTTCTTT
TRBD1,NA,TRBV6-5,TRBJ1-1,CASTSGGRSTEAFF,TGTGCCAGCACCTCAGGGGGCCGGAGCACTGAAGCTTTCTTT
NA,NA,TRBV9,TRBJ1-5,CASSGPLDYSNQPQHF,TGTGCCAGCAGCGGGCCTCTAGATTATAGCAATCAGCCCCAGCATTTT
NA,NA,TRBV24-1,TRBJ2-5,CATSDWFGGGETQYF,TGTGCCACCAGTGATTGGTTTGGGGGCGGGGAGACCCAGTACTTC
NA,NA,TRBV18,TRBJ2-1,CASSPSGGGGDEQFF,TGTGCCAGCTCACCTTCCGGAGGGGGGGGTGATGAGCAGTTCTTC
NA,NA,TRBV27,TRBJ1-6,CASSSPHPPVTEHNSPLHF,TGTGCCAGCAGTTCCCCCCACCCCCCCGTGACTGAGCATAATTCACCCCTCCACTTT
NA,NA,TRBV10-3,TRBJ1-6,CAISDGRANSPLHF,TGTGCCATCAGTGATGGCAGGGCAAATTCACCCCTCCACTTT
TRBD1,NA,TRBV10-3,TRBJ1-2,CAITPGQENGYTF,TGTGCCATCACCCCGGGACAGGAGAATGGCTACACCTTC
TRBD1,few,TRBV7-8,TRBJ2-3,CASSQDRGDTDTQYF,TGTGCCAGCAGCCAGGACAGGGGGGACACAGATACGCAGTATTTT
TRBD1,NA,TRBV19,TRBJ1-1,CASSYSVGQGLTEAFF,TGTGCCAGTAGTTATAGTGTAGGACAGGGGCTTACTGAAGCTTTCTTT
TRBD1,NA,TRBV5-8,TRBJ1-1,CASSLKWGVGDRRTPEAFF,TGTGCCAGCAGCTTAAAGTGGGGGGTAGGGGACAGGAGAACACCTGAAGCTTTCTTT
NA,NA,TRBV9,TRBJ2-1,CASSVGTTTEQFF,TGTGCCAGCAGCGTAGGGACTACTACTGAGCAGTTCTTC
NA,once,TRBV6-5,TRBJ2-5,CASSQGETQYF,TGTGCCAGCAGCCAGGGCGAGACCCAGTACTTC
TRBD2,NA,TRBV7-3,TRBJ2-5,CASSLTGSGGTQYF,TGTGCCAGCAGCTTAACGGGGAGCGGGGGGACCCAGTACTTC
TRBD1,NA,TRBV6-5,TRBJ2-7,CASRQGNEQYF,TGTGCTAGCAGACAGGGAAACGAGCAGTACTTC
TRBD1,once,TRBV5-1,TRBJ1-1,CASSSWDSKNTEAFF,TGCGCCAGCAGCTCCTGGGACAGCAAGAACACTGAAGCTTTCTTT
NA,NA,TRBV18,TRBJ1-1,CASSPIGGRTEAFF,TGTGCCAGCTCACCCATTGGCGGGCGAACTGAAGCTTTCTTT
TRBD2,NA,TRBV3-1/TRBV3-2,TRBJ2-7,CASSQTPSSGGPYEQYF,TGTGCCAGCAGCCAGACCCCTTCCAGCGGGGGCCCCTACGAGCAGTACTTC
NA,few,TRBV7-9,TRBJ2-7,CASSTFGGEEYF,TGTGCCAGCAGCACCTTTGGGGGCGAAGAGTACTTC
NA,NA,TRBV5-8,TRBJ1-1,CASRPVGGSWNTEAFF,TGTGCCAGCAGACCGGTTGGGGGGTCCTGGAACACTGAAGCTTTCTTT
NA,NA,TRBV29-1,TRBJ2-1,CSVDSLAELGESYNEQFF,TGCAGCGTTGACTCTTTAGCGGAATTGGGGGAATCCTACAATGAGCAGTTCTTC
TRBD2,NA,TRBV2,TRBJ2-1,CAITRLAGAQSSYNEQFF,TGTGCCATCACTCGACTAGCGGGGGCCCAGAGCTCCTACAATGAGCAGTTCTTC
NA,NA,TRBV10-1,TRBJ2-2,CASSGGPPGELFF,TGCGCCAGCAGCGGGGGACCCCCTGGGGAGCTGTTTTTT
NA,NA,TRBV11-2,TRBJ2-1,CASSPHRDGEQFF,TGTGCCAGCAGCCCCCACAGGGACGGTGAGCAGTTCTTC
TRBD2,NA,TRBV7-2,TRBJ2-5,CASSWIPGLAGLGETQYF,TGTGCCAGCAGCTGGATACCGGGACTAGCGGGATTAGGAGAGACCCAGTACTTC
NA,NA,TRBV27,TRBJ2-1,CASPEQFF,TGTGCCAGTCCGGAGCAGTTCTTC
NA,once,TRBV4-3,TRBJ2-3,CASSLGQGFTDTQYF,TGCGCCAGCAGCCTCGGGCAGGGGTTCACAGATACGCAGTATTTT
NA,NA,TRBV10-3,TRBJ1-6,CAISETGQGNSYNSPLHF,TGTGCCATCAGTGAGACGGGGCAGGGGAACTCCTATAATTCACCCCTCCACTTT
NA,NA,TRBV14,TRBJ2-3,CASSQVPRGRNTQYF,TGTGCCAGCAGCCAAGTGCCGCGGGGACGAAATACGCAGTATTTT
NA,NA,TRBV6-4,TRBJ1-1,CASSAQGRTEAFF,TGTGCCAGCAGTGCACAGGGCCGCACTGAAGCTTTCTTT
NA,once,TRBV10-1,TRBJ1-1,CASSPRQGSAEAFF,TGCGCCAGCAGCCCTCGGCAGGGGTCCGCTGAAGCTTTCTTT
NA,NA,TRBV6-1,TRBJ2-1,CASSEGSDNEQFF,TGTGCCAGCAGTGAAGGCAGCGACAATGAGCAGTTCTTC
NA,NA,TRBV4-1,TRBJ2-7,CASSQGVAGPYEQYF,TGCGCCAGCAGCCAAGGGGTCGCGGGACCCTACGAGCAGTACTTC
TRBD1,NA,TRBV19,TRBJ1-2,CASTQIRDRDFNGYTF,TGTGCCAGTACTCAGATCCGGGACAGGGATTTCAATGGCTACACCTTC
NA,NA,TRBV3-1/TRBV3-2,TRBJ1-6,CASRSSFHGGPPLHF,TGTGCCAGCCGTTCCTCGTTCCACGGGGGGCCACCCCTCCACTTT